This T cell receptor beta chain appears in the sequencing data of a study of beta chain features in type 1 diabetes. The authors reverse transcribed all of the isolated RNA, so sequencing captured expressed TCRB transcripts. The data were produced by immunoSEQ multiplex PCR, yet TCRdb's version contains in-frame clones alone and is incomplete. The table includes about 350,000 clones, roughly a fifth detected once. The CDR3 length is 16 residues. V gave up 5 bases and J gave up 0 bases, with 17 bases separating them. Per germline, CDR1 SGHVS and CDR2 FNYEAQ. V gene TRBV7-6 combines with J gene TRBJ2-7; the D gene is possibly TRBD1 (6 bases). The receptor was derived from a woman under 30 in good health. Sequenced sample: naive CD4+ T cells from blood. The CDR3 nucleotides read TGTGCCAGCAGCGCCCAAGCCGGGACAAACTCCTACGAGCAGTACTTC. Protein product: CASSAQAGTNSYEQYF.